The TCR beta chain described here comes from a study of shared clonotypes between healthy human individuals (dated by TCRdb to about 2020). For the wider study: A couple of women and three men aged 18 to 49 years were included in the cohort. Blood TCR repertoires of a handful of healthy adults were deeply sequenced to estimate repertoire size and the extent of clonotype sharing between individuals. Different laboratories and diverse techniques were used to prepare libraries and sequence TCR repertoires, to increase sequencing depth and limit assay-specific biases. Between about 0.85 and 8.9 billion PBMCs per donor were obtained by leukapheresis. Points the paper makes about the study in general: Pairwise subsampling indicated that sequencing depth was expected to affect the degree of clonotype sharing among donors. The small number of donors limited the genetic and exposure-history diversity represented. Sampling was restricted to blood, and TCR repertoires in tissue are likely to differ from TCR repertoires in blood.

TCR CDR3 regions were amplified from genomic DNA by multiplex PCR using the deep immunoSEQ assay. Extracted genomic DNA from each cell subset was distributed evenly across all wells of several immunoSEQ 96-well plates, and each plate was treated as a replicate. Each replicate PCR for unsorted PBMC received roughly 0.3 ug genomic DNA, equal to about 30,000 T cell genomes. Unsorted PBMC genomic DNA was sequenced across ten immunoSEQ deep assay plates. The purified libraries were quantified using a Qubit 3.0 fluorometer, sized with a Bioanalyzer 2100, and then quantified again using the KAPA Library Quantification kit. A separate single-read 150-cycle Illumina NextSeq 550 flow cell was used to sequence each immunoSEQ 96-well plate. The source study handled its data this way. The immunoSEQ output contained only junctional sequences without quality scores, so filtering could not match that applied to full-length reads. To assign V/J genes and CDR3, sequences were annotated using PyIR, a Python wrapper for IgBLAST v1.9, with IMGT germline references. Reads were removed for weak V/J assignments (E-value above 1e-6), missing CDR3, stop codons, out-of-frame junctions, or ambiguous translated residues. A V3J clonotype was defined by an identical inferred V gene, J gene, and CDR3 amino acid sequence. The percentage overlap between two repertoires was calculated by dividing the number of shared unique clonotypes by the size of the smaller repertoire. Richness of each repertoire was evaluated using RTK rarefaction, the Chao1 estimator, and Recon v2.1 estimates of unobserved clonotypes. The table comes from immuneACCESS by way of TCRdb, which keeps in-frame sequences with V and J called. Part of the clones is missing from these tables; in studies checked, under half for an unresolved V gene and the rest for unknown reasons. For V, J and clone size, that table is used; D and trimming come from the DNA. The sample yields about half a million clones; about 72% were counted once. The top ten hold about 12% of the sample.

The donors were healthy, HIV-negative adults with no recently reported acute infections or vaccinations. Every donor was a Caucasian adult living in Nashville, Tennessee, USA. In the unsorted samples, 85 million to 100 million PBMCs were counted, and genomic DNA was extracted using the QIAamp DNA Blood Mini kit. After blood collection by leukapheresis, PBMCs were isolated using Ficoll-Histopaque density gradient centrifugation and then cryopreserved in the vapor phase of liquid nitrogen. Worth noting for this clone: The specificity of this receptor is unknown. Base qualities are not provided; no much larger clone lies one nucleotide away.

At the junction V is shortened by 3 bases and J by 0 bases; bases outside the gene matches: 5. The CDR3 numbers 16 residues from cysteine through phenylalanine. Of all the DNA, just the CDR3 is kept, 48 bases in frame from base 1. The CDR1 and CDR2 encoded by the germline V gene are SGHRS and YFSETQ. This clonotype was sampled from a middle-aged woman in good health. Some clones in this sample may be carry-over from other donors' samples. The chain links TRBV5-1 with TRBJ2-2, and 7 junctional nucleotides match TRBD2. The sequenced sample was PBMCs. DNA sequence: TGCGCCAGCAGCTGGGGAGGGGCCACGAACACCGGGGAGCTGTTTTTT. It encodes CASSWGGATNTGELFF.